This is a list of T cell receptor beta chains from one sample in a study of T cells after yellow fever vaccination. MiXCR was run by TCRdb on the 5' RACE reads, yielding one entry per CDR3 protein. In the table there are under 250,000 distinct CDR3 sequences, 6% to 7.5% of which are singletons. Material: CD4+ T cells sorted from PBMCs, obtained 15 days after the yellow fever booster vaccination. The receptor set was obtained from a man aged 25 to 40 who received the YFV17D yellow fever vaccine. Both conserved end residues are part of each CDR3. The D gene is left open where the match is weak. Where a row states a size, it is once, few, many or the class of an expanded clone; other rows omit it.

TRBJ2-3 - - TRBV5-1 CASSFEAVTDTQYF TGCGCCAGCAGCTTTGAGGCAGTTACAGATACGCAGTATTTT
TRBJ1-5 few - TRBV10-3 CAISDEPSNQPQHF TGTGCCATCAGTGATGAGCCTAGCAATCAGCCCCAGCATTTT
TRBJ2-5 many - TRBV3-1 CASSQDVGGETQYF TGTGCCAGCAGCCAAGATGTGGGCGGAGAAACCCAGTACTTC
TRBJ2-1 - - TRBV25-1 CDSSEYQEQFF TGTGACAGCAGTGAATACCAAGAGCAGTTCTTC
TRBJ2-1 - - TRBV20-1 CSADNNEQFF TGCAGTGCGGACAACAATGAGCAGTTCTTC
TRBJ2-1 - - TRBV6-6 CASSPQYNEQFF TGTGCCAGCTCTCCCCAATACAATGAGCAGTTCTTC
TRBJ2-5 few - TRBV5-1 CASSYLSDSSETQYF TGCGCCAGCAGCTATCTCTCGGACAGCTCCGAGACCCAGTACTTC
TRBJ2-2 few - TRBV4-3 CASSHPGPGVDGELFF TGCGCCAGCAGCCATCCTGGGCCAGGGGTTGACGGGGAGCTGTTTTTT
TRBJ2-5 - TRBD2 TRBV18 CASSPLLPGTSGRADYWTQYF TGTGCCAGCTCACCACTACTACCCGGGACTAGCGGGAGGGCCGATTATTGGACCCAGTACTTC
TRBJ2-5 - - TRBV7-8 CASSHYIETQYF TGTGCCAGCAGTCATTATATCGAGACCCAGTACTTC
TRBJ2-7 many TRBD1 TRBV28 CASSWGWGQSHNEQYF TGTGCCAGCAGTTGGGGGTGGGGACAGTCCCATAACGAGCAGTACTTC
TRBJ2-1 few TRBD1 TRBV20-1 CSARTGTGGDEQFF TGCAGTGCTAGGACCGGGACAGGGGGGGATGAGCAGTTCTTC
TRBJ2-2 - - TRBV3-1 CASRQGRTGELFF TGTGCCAGCCGTCAGGGCCGCACCGGGGAGCTGTTTTTT
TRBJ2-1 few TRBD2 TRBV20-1 CSARVGRTSGSLVF TGCAGTGCTAGAGTGGGCAGGACTAGCGGGAGTTTAGTCTTC
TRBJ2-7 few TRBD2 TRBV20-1 CSARDQGLAGAGEQYF TGCAGTGCTAGAGACCAGGGACTAGCGGGAGCTGGAGAGCAGTACTTC
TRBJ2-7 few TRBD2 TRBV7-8 CASSLVRTSGGSYEQYF TGTGCCAGCAGCTTAGTAAGGACTAGCGGGGGCTCCTACGAGCAGTACTTC
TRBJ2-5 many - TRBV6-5 CASSLFETQYF TGTGCCAGCAGCCTCTTCGAGACCCAGTACTTC
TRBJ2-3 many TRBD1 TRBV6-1 CASRNAGTGETDTQYF TGTGCCAGCAGGAACGCCGGGACAGGGGAAACAGATACGCAGTATTTT
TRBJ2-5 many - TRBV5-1 CASSFRVGETQYF TGCGCCAGCAGCTTCAGGGTCGGTGAGACCCAGTACTTC
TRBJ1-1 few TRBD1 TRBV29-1 CSNRGPGNTEAFF TGCAGCAATAGGGGGCCAGGGAACACTGAAGCTTTCTTT
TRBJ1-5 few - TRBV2 CASNRISNQPQHF TGTGCCAGCAATCGCATTAGCAATCAGCCCCAGCATTTT
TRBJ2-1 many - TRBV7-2 CASKLILGNEQFF TGTGCCAGCAAACTCATCCTGGGAAATGAGCAGTTCTTC
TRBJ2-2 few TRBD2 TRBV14 CASSPQLATGELFF TGTGCCAGCAGCCCCCAACTAGCGACCGGGGAGCTGTTTTTT
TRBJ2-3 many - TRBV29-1 CSVKPTSAPISTDTQYF TGCAGCGTTAAACCGACGTCAGCTCCGATTAGCACAGATACGCAGTATTTT
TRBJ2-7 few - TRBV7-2 CASSAYSRVPPYEQYF TGTGCCAGCAGCGCCTATTCCAGGGTCCCCCCCTACGAGCAGTACTTC
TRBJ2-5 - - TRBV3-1 CASSQEAGIEGETQYF TGTGCCAGCAGCCAAGAAGCGGGCATCGAAGGGGAGACCCAGTACTTC
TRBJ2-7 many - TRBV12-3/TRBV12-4 CASSLGTADEQYF TGTGCCAGCAGTTTAGGGACCGCGGACGAGCAGTACTTC
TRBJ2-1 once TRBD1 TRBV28 CTSSSNRGPYNEQFF TGTACCAGCAGTTCAAACAGGGGCCCCTACAATGAGCAGTTCTTC